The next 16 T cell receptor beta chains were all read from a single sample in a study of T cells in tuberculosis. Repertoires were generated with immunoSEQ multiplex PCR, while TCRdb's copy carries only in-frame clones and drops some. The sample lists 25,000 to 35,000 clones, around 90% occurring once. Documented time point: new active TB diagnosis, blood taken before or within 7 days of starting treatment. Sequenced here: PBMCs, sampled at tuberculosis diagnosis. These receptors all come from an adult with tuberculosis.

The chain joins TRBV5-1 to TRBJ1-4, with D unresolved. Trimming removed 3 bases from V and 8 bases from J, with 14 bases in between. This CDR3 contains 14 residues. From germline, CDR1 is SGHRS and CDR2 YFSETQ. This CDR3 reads CASSSNTIREKLFF. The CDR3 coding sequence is TGCGCCAGCAGCTCCAACACCATTCGAGAAAAACTGTTTTTT.

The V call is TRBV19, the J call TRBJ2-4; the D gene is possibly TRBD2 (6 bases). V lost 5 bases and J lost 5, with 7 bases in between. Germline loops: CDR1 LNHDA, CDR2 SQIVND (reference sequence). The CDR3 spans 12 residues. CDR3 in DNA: TGTGCCAGTAGTCGGAGGGAAAACATTCAGTACTTC. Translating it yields CASSRRENIQYF.

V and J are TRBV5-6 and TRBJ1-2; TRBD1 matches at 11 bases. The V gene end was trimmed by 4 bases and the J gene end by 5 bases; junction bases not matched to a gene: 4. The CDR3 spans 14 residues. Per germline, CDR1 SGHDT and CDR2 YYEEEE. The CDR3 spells CASSRGQGAYGYTF. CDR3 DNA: TGTGCCAGCAGCCGAGGACAGGGGGCTTATGGCTACACCTTC.

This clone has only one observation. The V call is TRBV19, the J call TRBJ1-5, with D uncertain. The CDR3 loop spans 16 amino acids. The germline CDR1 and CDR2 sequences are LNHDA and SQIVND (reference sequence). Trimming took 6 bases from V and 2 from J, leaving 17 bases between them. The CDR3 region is CASRRGIEIGNQPQHF. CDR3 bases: TGTGCCAGTAGGCGGGGTATTGAGATTGGCAATCAGCCCCAGCATTTT.

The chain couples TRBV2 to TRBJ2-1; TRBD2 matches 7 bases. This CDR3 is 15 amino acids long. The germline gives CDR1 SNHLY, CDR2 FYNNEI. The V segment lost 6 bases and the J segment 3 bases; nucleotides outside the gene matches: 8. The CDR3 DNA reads TGTGCCAGCAGAAGCCCGACTAGCTTCTACAATGAGCAGTTCTTC. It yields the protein CASRSPTSFYNEQFF.

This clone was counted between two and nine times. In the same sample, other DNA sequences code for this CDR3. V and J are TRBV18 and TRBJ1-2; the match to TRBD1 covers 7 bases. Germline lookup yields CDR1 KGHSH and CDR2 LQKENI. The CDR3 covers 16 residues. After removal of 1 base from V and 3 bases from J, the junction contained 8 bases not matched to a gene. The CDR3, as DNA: TGTGCCAGCTCACCACGCGGGACAGAAAACTACTATGGCTACACCTTC. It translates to CASSPRGTENYYGYTF.

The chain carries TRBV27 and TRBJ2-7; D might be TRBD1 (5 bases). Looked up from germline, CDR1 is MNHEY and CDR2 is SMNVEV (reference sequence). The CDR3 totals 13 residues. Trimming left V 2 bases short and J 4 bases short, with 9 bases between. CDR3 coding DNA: TGTGCCAGCAGTTTACGCCAGGGTTACGAGCAGTACTTC. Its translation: CASSLRQGYEQYF.

DNA of the CDR3: TGCGCCAGCAGGACGAGGGATAACTATGGCTACACCTTC. It codes for CASRTRDNYGYTF. This rearrangement joins TRBV10-1 to TRBJ1-2; D is uncertain. Trimming shortened V by 6 bases and J by 1 base, and 9 bases separated the two germline ends. Germline V lookup: CDR1 WNHNN, CDR2 SYGVQD (reference sequence). This CDR3 has 13 amino acids.

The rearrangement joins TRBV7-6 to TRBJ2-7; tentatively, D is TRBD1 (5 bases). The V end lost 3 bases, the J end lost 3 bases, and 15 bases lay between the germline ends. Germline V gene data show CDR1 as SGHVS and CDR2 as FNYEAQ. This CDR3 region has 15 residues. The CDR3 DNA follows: TGTGCCAGCAGCTTGGATTGGGGCCCAAACTACGAGCAGTACTTC. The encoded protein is CASSLDWGPNYEQYF.

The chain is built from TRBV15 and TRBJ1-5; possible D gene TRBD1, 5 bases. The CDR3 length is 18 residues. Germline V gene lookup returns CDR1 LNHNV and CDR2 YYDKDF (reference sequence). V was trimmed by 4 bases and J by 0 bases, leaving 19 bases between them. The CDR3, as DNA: TGTGCCACCAGCATACAGGCCTCCATCTCCTCTAGCAATCAGCCCCAGCATTTT. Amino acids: CATSIQASISSSNQPQHF.

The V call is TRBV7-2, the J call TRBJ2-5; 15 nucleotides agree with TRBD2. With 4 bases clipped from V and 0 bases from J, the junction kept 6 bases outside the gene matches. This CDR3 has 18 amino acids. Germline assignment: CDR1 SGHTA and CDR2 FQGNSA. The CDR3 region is CASSSPGLAGGYQETQYF. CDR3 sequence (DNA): TGTGCCAGCAGCTCCCCCGGACTAGCGGGGGGGTACCAAGAGACCCAGTACTTC.

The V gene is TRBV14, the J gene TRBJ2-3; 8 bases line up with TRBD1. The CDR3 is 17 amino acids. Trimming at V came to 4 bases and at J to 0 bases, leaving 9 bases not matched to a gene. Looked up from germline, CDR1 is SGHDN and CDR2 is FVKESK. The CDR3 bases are TGTGCCAGCAGCCGAGGAGGGACAGGCCTTAGCACAGATACGCAGTATTTT. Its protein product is CASSRGGTGLSTDTQYF.

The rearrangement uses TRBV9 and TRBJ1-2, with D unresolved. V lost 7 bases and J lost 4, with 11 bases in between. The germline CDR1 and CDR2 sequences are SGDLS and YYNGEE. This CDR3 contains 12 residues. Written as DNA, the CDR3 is TGTGCCAGCCGGGAACTCCGCTATGGCTACACCTTC. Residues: CASRELRYGYTF.

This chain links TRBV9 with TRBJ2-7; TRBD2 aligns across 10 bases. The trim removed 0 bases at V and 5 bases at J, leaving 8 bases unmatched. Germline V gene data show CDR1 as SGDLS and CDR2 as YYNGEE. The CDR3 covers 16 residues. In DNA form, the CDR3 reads TGTGCCAGCAGCGTAGGGCTTCTAGCGGGAGATCACGAGCAGTACTTC. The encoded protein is CASSVGLLAGDHEQYF.

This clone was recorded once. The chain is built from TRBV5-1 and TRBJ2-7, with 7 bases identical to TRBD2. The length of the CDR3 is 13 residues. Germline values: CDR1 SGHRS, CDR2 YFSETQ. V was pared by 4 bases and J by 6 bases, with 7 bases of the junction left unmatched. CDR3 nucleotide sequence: TGCGCCAGCAGCGCTTACTGGGGGGGCGAGCAGTACTTC. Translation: CASSAYWGGEQYF.

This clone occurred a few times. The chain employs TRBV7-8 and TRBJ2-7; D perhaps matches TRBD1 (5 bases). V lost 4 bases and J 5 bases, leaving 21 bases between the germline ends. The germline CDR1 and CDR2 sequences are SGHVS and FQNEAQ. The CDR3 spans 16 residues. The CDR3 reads CASSSEERTFWNEQYF. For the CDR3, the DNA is TGTGCCAGCAGCTCCGAAGAACGGACATTTTGGAACGAGCAGTACTTC. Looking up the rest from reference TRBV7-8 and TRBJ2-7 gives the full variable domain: GAGVSQSPRYKVAKRGQDVALRCDPISGHVSLFWYQQALGQGPEFLTYFQNEAQLDKSGLPSDRFFAERPEGSVSTLKIQRTQQEDSAVYLCASSSEERTFWNEQYFGPGTRLTVT.